This T cell receptor beta chain was sequenced for a study of blood T cell repertoires in COVID-19 (TCRdb year 2020). In terms of the full investigation: The collaborator samples originated in the United States, Italy and Spain and spanned the acute and convalescent phases of COVID-19. The repertoires were released in a freely available public database intended as a resource for research on the immune response to SARS-CoV-2. Samples came from the ongoing ImmuneRACE study (first 160 participants) plus 1,254 subjects from 6 global collaborators. Deeply sampled blood TCRbeta repertoires from subjects exposed to, actively infected with, or recovered from COVID-19 were included in the dataset. Nearly every sample came with metadata listing a de-identified subject ID, COVID-19 status, age in years and sex. The prospective study material was composed of cDNA or gDNA derived from T cells, B-cell-depleted T cells, or PBMCs. Where available, HLA class I and class II types were taken from metadata supplied by the sample provider and were not determined by assay-based typing. Broad study findings and their caveats: How much clinical and demographic metadata was included differed by source and by participant, and the metadata was provided uncurated.

TCRbeta CDR3 regions were amplified from genomic DNA using the immunoSEQ Assay, a bias-controlled multiplex PCR. The paper's data handling went like this. Nucleated cell counts per sample were estimated from amplification of reference gene primers within the assay. To quantify the absolute abundance of each unique TCRbeta CDR3 rearrangement, sequence reads were collapsed and filtered. For each sample, productive Simpson clonality was calculated as the square root of Simpson's diversity index over productive rearrangements. The table was pulled from immuneACCESS by TCRdb, which kept in-frame rearrangements only. Such tables lose some clones; where checked, under half of the loss comes from unresolved V genes, and the rest has no known cause. That table gives V, J and clone size, and the DNA gave D and trimming. The sample includes approximately 200,000 clones, with over 75% observed a single time. In total, the top ten clones hold approximately 5% of the sample.

Each collaborating institution followed its own protocols to collect whole blood in K2EDTA tubes. For TCRbeta analysis, collaborators shipped samples as frozen whole blood, isolated PBMCs, or DNA extracted from either of those sample types. Via the germline V gene, CDR1 is SGHAT and CDR2 FQNNGV. Spanning cysteine to phenylalanine, the CDR3 consists of 15 amino acids. Kept here is only the CDR3 DNA, which spans 45 bases and is read in frame from base 1. At the junction V is shortened by 0 bases and J by 10 bases; bases outside the gene matches: 4. Details on this clone: Its cognate antigen has yet to be identified. One base away there is no much larger clone; base qualities are not given.

The specimen sequenced was peripheral blood. The receptor's source is a human donor in a cohort sampled during active COVID-19. This chain joins TRBV11-2 to TRBJ1-6; 9 of the junction bases match TRBD1. In nucleotides, the sequence is TGTGCCAGCAGCTTAGACGGGACAGGGCCGTCACCCCTCCACTTT. This is translated as CASSLDGTGPSPLHF.